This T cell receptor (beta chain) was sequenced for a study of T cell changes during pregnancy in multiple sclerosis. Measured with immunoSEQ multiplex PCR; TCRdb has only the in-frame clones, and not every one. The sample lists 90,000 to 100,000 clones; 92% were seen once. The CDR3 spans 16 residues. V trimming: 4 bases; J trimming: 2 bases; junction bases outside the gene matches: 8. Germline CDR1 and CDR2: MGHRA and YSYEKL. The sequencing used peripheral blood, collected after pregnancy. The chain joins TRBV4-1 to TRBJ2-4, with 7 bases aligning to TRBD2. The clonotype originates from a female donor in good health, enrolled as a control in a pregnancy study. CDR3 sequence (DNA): TGCGCCAGCAGCCCCCACCAGGGACTAACCAAAAACATTCAGTACTTC. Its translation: CASSPHQGLTKNIQYF.